One and the same sample provided the 22 T cell receptor beta chains below, sequenced in a study of T cell clonality in common variable immunodeficiency. Notes on the study in general: Fewer deletions and N-nucleotide insertions were reportedly seen in common variable immunodeficiency TCR beta sequences.

These receptors lack a known antigen. TCRdb's copy holds only in-frame clones and misses some; the assay was immunoSEQ multiplex PCR. This repertoire holds 30,000 to 40,000 clones, and none appear only once. Material: peripheral blood mononuclear cells. The receptors shown here come from a human donor with common variable immunodeficiency.

In its sample, this clone was seen a few times. Coverage ceases 3 residues before the CDR3 finishes, and the germline J gene fills in the end. V is TRBV2 and J is TRBJ1-5; 9 bases are a match to TRBD1. Germline lookup yields CDR1 SNHLY and CDR2 FYNNEI. The V segment lost 1 base and the J segment 3 bases; nucleotides outside the gene matches: 4. The CDR3 is 16 amino acids. Here the CDR3 reads CASSEGRQGDNQPQHF. CDR3 DNA, as far as it was read: TGTGCCAGCAGTGAAGGGCGACAGGGGGACAATCAGCCC. The full variable domain, with the rest looked up from reference TRBV2 and TRBJ1-5, is EPEVTQTPSHQVTQMGQEVILRCVPISNHLYFYWYRQILGQKVEFLVSFYNNEISEKSEIFDDQFSVERPDGSNFTLKIRSTKLEDSAMYFCASSEGRQGDNQPQHFGDGTRLSIL.

This clone was found many times. The read ends 3 residues before the CDR3 terminus; that terminus is restored from the germline J gene. This chain joins TRBV5-1 and TRBJ2-2, with 7 bases identical to TRBD1. The V segment lost 3 bases and the J segment 6 bases; nucleotides outside the gene matches: 5. The CDR3 runs to 14 residues. In germline, CDR1 is SGHRS, CDR2 YFSETQ. CDR3 protein: CASSSNTGAGELFF. Incomplete CDR3 DNA: TGCGCCAGCAGCTCTAATACAGGGGCCGGGGAG.

In its sample, this clone was seen many times. The CDR3 extends 3 residues past the end of the read, so its final part is completed from the germline J gene. The chain carries TRBV5-1 and TRBJ1-2; 8 bases line up with TRBD1. The CDR3 loop spans 15 amino acids. Germline CDR1 SGHRS, CDR2 YFSETQ. The V gene end was trimmed by 3 bases and the J gene end by 5 bases; junction bases not matched to a gene: 9. The CDR3 loop is CASSSDNGQGYGYTF. The sequenced part of the CDR3 DNA is TGCGCCAGCAGCTCTGACAATGGACAGGGTTATGGC.

This clone was counted at least ten times. Coverage ceases 3 residues before the CDR3 finishes, and the germline J gene fills in the end. The rearrangement joins TRBV13 to TRBJ2-2, with TRBD1 matching over 7 bases. This CDR3 comprises 14 residues. Germline-derived CDR1 and CDR2 are PRHDT and FYEKMQ (reference sequence). The V and J ends lost 3 bases and 4 bases, in that order; junction bases with no gene match: 2. The CDR3 here is CASSLGQSTGELFF. The sequenced part of the CDR3 DNA is TGTGCCAGCAGCTTGGGACAGTCCACCGGGGAG.

At least ten counts were recorded for this clone. Read coverage stops 3 residues before the CDR3 terminus; the germline J gene supplies the remainder. This chain connects TRBV11-2 to TRBJ1-1; TRBD1 might be the D (6 bases). The germline CDR1 and CDR2 sequences are SGHAT and FQNNGV. V was cut by 2 bases and J by 7 bases, with 14 bases left in between. The CDR3 is 14 amino acids. CDR3 bases read: TGTGCCAGCAGCTTACACCCTACAGGGCGTGAA. Protein sequence: CASSLHPTGRE. The whole CDR3 protein reads CASSLHPTGREAFF. Filled out from reference TRBV11-2 and TRBJ1-1, the complete variable domain reads EAGVAQSPRYKIIEKRQSVAFWCNPISGHATLYWYQQILGQGPKLLIQFQNNGVVDDSQLPKDRFSAERLKGVDSTLKIQPAKLEDSAVYLCASSLHPTGREAFFGQGTRLTVV.

This clone was found a few times. From the germline J gene comes the end of the CDR3, since the read stops 3 residues before it. This chain links TRBV2 with TRBJ2-5; 12 bases map to TRBD2. With V trimmed by 7 bases and J by 5 bases, 11 bases remained unmatched. Germline loops: CDR1 SNHLY, CDR2 FYNNEI. This CDR3 has 16 residues. The DNA read from the CDR3 is TGTGCCAGCAACATGGGACTAGCGGGTCGTGGGGAGACC. Its translation is CASNMGLAGRGET. The full CDR3 is CASNMGLAGRGETQYF.

This clone was observed a handful of times. The read falls 3 residues short of the CDR3 end, and the missing part is taken from the germline J gene. The chain employs TRBV5-5 and TRBJ2-7; TRBD2 might be the D (6 bases). This CDR3 comprises 15 residues. Germline CDR1 reads SGHKS; CDR2 reads YYEKEE (reference sequence). V dropped 2 bases and J dropped 2 bases, with 14 bases sitting between them. CDR3 residues: CASSLGTGKTYEQYF. The DNA read from the CDR3 is TGTGCCAGCAGCTTAGGGACTGGGAAGACCTACGAG.

This clone was counted at least ten times. From the germline J gene comes the end of the CDR3, since the read stops 3 residues before it. The V and J genes are TRBV5-4 and TRBJ2-3; 9 nucleotides match TRBD1. Per the germline V gene, CDR1 is SGHNT and CDR2 is YYREEE (reference sequence). The CDR3 contains 15 residues. CDR3 DNA (partial): TGTGCCAGCAGCCAGGACAGGGGAAGCCTCAACACG. The encoded protein is CASSQDRGSLNT. The full CDR3 protein is CASSQDRGSLNTQYF. The whole variable domain, remainder taken from reference TRBV5-4 and TRBJ2-3, is ETGVTQSPTHLIKTRGQQVTLRCSSQSGHNTVSWYQQALGQGPQFIFQYYREEENGRGNFPPRFSGLQFPNYSSELNVNALELDDSALYLCASSQDRGSLNTQYFGPGTRLTVL.

In its sample, this clone ranks as medium-sized. The read ends 3 residues early relative to the CDR3; the germline J gene fills the gap. The V gene is TRBV29-1, the J gene TRBJ1-5, with a possible D match to TRBD1 (6 bases). This CDR3 spans 14 amino acids. From germline, CDR1 is SQVTM and CDR2 ANQGSEA. Trimming took off 7 bases at V and 0 bases at J, with 13 bases between the two ends. The CDR3 bases that were read are TGCAGCGCACACAGGGACTATAGCAATCAGCCC. The encoded protein is CSAHRDYSNQP. The whole CDR3 protein is CSAHRDYSNQPQHF.

This clone was recorded at least ten times. The read ends 3 residues early relative to the CDR3; the germline J gene fills the gap. The chain carries TRBV5-5 and TRBJ2-7; weak D call: TRBD1 (6 bases). This CDR3 spans 15 amino acids. The germline V gene encodes CDR1 SGHKS and CDR2 YYEKEE (reference sequence). The V gene lost 3 bases and the J gene lost 0 bases, with 13 bases spanning the gap. The covered CDR3 bases are TGTGCCAGCAGCTCGGACAGTTCTATCTCCTACGAG. This codes for CASSSDSSISYE. The CDR3 in its entirety is CASSSDSSISYEQYF. Supplemented by reference TRBV5-5 and TRBJ2-7, the full variable domain reads DAGVTQSPTHLIKTRGQQVTLRCSPISGHKSVSWYQQVLGQGPQFIFQYYEKEERGRGNFPDRFSARQFPNYSSELNVNALLLGDSALYLCASSSDSSISYEQYFGPGTRLTVT.

This clone was observed a few times. The read halts 3 residues ahead of the CDR3 end, with the missing end drawn from the germline J gene. The chain has TRBV29-1 and TRBJ2-7; the match to TRBD1 covers 9 bases. Losses at the gene ends were 2 bases for V and 1 base for J; bases not matched to a gene: 3. The germline V gene has CDR1 SQVTM and CDR2 ANQGSEA. The CDR3 length is 14 residues. The CDR3 is CSVERTGDSYEQYF. The sequenced CDR3 bases are TGCAGCGTTGAACGGACAGGGGATTCCTACGAG.

This clone has just a few counts. The read stops 3 residues short of the end of the CDR3; the missing end is completed from the germline J gene. The same CDR3 arises from other DNA sequences in this sample as well. V gene TRBV7-9 combines with J gene TRBJ1-4; 7 nucleotides line up with TRBD1. From germline, CDR1 is SEHNR and CDR2 FQNEAQ (reference sequence). Trimming cost V 8 bases and J 8 bases; bases outside gene matches: 8. CDR3 length: 13 residues. The CDR3 region is CASGGGGGEKLFF. The part of the CDR3 DNA that was read is TGTGCCAGCGGGGGAGGGGGCGGGGAAAAA.

This clone was seen a handful of times. The sequenced fragment ends 3 residues before the CDR3 boundary, so the rest is inferred from the germline J gene. The chain links TRBV6-2 or TRBV6-3 to TRBJ1-4, with 8 bases fitting TRBD1. This CDR3 region has 15 residues. V was clipped by 7 bases and J by 7 bases; unmatched bases: 11. The germline V gene has CDR1 MNHEY and CDR2 SVGEGT. The CDR3 here is CASTDTGGRFEKLFF. The sequenced part of the CDR3 DNA is TGTGCCAGCACCGATACAGGGGGACGGTTTGAAAAA.

Points on this clone: The read stops 3 residues short of the end of the CDR3; the missing end is completed from the germline J gene. This chain connects TRBV7-2 to TRBJ1-2; 7 nucleotides match TRBD1. This CDR3 comprises 15 residues. Trimming cost V 5 bases and J 0 bases; bases outside gene matches: 6. Germline CDR1 is SGHTA and CDR2 is FQGNSA. The sequenced part of the CDR3 DNA is TGTGCCAGCAGCCCCCGGGACAGCTCTAACTATGGC. Translated: CASSPRDSSNYG. The complete CDR3 protein is CASSPRDSSNYGYTF.

This clone was detected ten times or more. The observed sequence ends 3 residues before the CDR3 terminus, with the missing tail filled in from the germline J gene. The genes are TRBV9 and TRBJ1-5, with TRBD1 as a possible D gene (6 bases). The CDR3 covers 14 residues. V dropped 0 bases and J dropped 9 bases, with 13 bases sitting between them. CDR1 and CDR2 from the germline V gene are SGDLS and YYNGEE. The CDR3 bases that were read are TGTGCCAGCAGCGTAGGGGAGGGGGACGGGCCC. It codes for CASSVGEGDGP. The CDR3, in full, reads CASSVGEGDGPQHF.

This clone was found a few times. The read terminates 3 residues ahead of where the CDR3 ends, so the germline J gene completes it. The chain carries TRBV30 and TRBJ1-2, with 10 bases fitting TRBD1. J was trimmed by 7 bases and V by 2 bases; bases with no gene match: 16. Germline assignment: CDR1 GTSNPN and CDR2 SVGIG (reference sequence). CDR3 size: 17 residues. The sequenced part of the CDR3 DNA is TGTGCCTGGAGTCGGCTGTGGACAGGGGGGGAATCGGGTGGC. This codes for CAWSRLWTGGESGG. The entire CDR3 sequence reads CAWSRLWTGGESGGYTF.

Regarding this clone: The CDR3 is cut off 3 residues early in the read; its end comes from the germline J gene. V gene TRBV13 combines with J gene TRBJ2-1; TRBD2 matches 10 bases. V dropped 5 bases and J dropped 4; count of bases not matched to a gene: 14. CDR1 is PRHDT and CDR2 is FYEKMQ in the germline V gene (reference sequence). The CDR3 has 18 residues. The CDR3 spells CASSHQRGGPFLYNEQFF. The sequenced part of the CDR3 DNA is TGTGCCAGCAGCCATCAGCGGGGGGGACCTTTCCTTTACAATGAG.

This clone is medium-sized within its sample. Coverage ceases 3 residues before the CDR3 finishes, and the germline J gene fills in the end. This chain links TRBV9 with TRBJ2-3, with 10 bases matching TRBD2. This CDR3 has 15 residues. Germline values: CDR1 SGDLS, CDR2 YYNGEE. V shed 5 bases and J 3 bases; nucleotides not matched to a gene: 6. Incomplete CDR3 DNA: TGTGCCAGCAGTGGTCTAGCGGGGGTTACAGATACG. Translated, it gives CASSGLAGVTDT. The whole CDR3 reads CASSGLAGVTDTQYF.

This clone was detected a few times. The CDR3 goes on 3 residues after the read ends, and that part is filled in from the germline J gene. The chain carries TRBV2 and TRBJ2-1; 13 bases line up with TRBD2. This CDR3 region has 14 residues. Germline V gene sequence: CDR1 SNHLY, CDR2 FYNNEI. Losses at the gene ends were 8 bases for V and 4 bases for J; bases not matched to a gene: 2. The CDR3 region is CASPGLAGYNEQFF. The sequenced part of the CDR3 DNA is TGTGCCAGCCCGGGACTAGCGGGGTACAATGAG.

This clone appeared many times. The read terminates 3 residues ahead of where the CDR3 ends, so the germline J gene completes it. The genes are TRBV19 and TRBJ1-2, with 9 bases fitting TRBD1. Per germline, CDR1 LNHDA and CDR2 SQIVND (reference sequence). V dropped 7 bases and J dropped 5; count of bases not matched to a gene: 11. The CDR3 sequence is 15 residues long. The DNA read from the CDR3 is TGTGCCAGTAATCCCGGGACAGGGAAGACTTATGGC. It is translated as CASNPGTGKTYG. The full CDR3 is CASNPGTGKTYGYTF.

This clone was found many times. The read halts 3 residues ahead of the CDR3 end, with the missing end drawn from the germline J gene. The genes are TRBV11-2 and TRBJ1-2; 7 bases are a match to TRBD1. Unmatched junction bases numbered 4, after V lost 5 bases and J lost 4 bases. The CDR3 consists of 13 residues. Germline V CDR1 and CDR2: SGHAT, FQNNGV. CDR3 DNA, as far as it was read: TGTGCCAGCAGCCGGGACAGAGTCTATGGC. Amino acid sequence: CASSRDRVYG. The CDR3 as a whole reads CASSRDRVYGYTF.

This clone was seen ten or more times. The read halts 3 residues ahead of the CDR3 end, with the missing end drawn from the germline J gene. The rearrangement links TRBV11-2 to TRBJ2-2; D is ambiguous. CDR3 size: 15 residues. Germline V gene sequence: CDR1 SGHAT, CDR2 FQNNGV. The V and J ends lost 3 bases and 1 base respectively, with 9 bases between them. CDR3: CASSLHSLNTGELFF. The CDR3 DNA, read in part, is TGTGCCAGCAGCTTGCACAGCTTGAACACCGGGGAG.